These 3 T cell receptor beta chains originate from one sample sequenced in a study of beta chain features in type 1 diabetes. The study reverse transcribed the entire isolated RNA, so it sequenced expressed TCRB transcripts. TCRdb keeps only in-frame clones here, not all; method: immunoSEQ multiplex PCR. Found here are around 330,000 clones, approximately 9.9% of them singletons; the top ten hold about 0.015%. Sequenced: naive CD4+ T cells from blood. The receptors derive from a woman aged 25-40 years in good health.

Only a few counts were recorded for this clone. The rearrangement joins TRBV5-4 to TRBJ2-1; TRBD2 aligns across 8 bases. With 2 bases clipped from V and 13 bases from J, the junction kept 5 bases outside the gene matches. This CDR3 has 12 residues. Germline CDR1 reads SGHNT; CDR2 reads YYREEE (reference sequence). Here the CDR3 reads CASSLAGVIQFF. Here the CDR3 DNA reads TGTGCCAGCAGCTTAGCGGGAGTAATACAGTTCTTC.

This clone has a handful of counts. The chain combines TRBV19 with TRBJ2-2; 7 nucleotides match TRBD2. V lost 4 bases to trimming and J lost 6 bases; unmatched junction nucleotides: 5. Germline V gene sequence: CDR1 LNHDA, CDR2 SQIVND (reference sequence). The CDR3 loop spans 14 amino acids. The CDR3 here is CASSSGRVPGELFF. The CDR3 DNA reads as TGTGCCAGTAGTAGCGGGAGAGTGCCCGGGGAGCTGTTTTTT.

This clone was picked up many times. The CDR3 here is CASSQRAGQETQYF. DNA of the CDR3: TGCGCCAGCAGCCAAAGGGCGGGACAAGAGACCCAGTACTTC. V usage is TRBV4-3 and J usage is TRBJ2-5, with D perhaps matching TRBD2 (6 bases). CDR3 length: 14 residues. CDR1 is LGHNA and CDR2 is YSLEER in the germline V gene. V lost 2 bases to trimming and J lost 2 bases, with 9 bases between them.